This TCR beta chain was obtained from a study of identical twins. Study findings and constraints: Invariant T cells like MAIT and iNKT could partly confound the zero-insertion analyses.

After template switching added a universal primer site, the resulting cDNA carried unique molecular identifiers. Using its own MiXCR run on the 5' RACE reads, TCRdb lists one record per CDR3 protein. The sample shows 270,000 or so distinct CDR3 sequences, about 8% of them seen only once. This clonotype was recorded a few times. Its antigen is currently unknown. All donors were healthy Caucasians. In addition, the sample was reused for a study of yellow fever vaccine responses in identical twins. That report notes: As reported, the vaccine T cell response of twins seemed partly convergent and partly personalized.

The receptor comes from a young woman in good health. What was sequenced was CD8+ T cells sorted from blood.

CDR3 loop: CSALRAGNEQYF. In nucleotides, the CDR3 is TGCAGTGCTCTCAGGGCGGGGAACGAGCAGTACTTC. This chain uses TRBV20-1 with TRBJ2-7; a weak D match, TRBD2 (6 bases). This CDR3 is built from 12 residues. V was trimmed by 5 bases and J by 5 bases, leaving 13 bases between them. Germline V lookup: CDR1 DFQATT, CDR2 SNEGSKA (reference sequence).